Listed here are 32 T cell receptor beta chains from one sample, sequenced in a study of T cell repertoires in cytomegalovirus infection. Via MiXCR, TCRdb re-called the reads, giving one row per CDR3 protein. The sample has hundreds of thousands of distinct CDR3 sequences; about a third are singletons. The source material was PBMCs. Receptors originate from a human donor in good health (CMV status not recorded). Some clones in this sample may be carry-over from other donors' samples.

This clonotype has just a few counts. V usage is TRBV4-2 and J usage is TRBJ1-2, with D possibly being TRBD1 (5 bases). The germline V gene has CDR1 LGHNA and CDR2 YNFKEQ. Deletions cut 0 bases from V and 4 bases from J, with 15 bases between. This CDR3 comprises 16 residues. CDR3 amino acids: CASSQDGGSAIYGYTF. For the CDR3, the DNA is TGTGCCAGCAGCCAAGATGGGGGATCAGCCATCTATGGCTACACCTTC.

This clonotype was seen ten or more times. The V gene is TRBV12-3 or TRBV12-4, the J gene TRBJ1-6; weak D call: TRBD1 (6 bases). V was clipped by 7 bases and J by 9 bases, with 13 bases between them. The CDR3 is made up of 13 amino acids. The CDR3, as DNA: TGTGCCAGCAAGCCGGGGGCTACTTCACCCCTCCACTTT. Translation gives CASKPGATSPLHF.

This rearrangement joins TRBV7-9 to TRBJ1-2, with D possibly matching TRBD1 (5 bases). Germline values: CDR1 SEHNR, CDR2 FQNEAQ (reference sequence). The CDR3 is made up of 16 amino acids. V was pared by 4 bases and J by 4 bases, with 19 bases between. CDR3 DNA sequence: TGTGCCAGCAGCTCTGTAACAGGTTATTTGCCCTATGGCTACACCTTC. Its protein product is CASSSVTGYLPYGYTF.

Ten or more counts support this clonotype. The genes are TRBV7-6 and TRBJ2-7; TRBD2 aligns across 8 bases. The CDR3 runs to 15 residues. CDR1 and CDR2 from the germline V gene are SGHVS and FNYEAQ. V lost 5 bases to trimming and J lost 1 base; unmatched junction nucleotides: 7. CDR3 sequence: CASSLTSGASYEQYF. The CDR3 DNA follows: TGTGCCAGCAGCCTTACTAGCGGTGCTTCCTACGAGCAGTACTTC.

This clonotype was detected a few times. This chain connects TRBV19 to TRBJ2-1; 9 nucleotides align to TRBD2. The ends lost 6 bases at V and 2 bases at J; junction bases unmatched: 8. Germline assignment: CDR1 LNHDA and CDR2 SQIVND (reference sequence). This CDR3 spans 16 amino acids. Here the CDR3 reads CASRFSGSDPYNEQFF. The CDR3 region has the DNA TGTGCCAGTAGATTTAGCGGGAGCGACCCCTACAATGAGCAGTTCTTC.

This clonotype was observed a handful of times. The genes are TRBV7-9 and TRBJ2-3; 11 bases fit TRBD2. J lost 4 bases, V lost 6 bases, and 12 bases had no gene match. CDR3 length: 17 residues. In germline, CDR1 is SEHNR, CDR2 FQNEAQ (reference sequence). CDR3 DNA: TGTGCCAGCAGACCTACTGGACTAGCGGGCATGGCAGATACGCAGTATTTT. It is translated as CASRPTGLAGMADTQYF.

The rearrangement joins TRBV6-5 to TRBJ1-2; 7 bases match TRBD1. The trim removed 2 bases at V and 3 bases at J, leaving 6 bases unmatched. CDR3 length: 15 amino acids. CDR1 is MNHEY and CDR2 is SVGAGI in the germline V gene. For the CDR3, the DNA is TGTGCCAGCAGTTACATGCCGGGACAGCACTATGGCTACACCTTC. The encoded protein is CASSYMPGQHYGYTF.

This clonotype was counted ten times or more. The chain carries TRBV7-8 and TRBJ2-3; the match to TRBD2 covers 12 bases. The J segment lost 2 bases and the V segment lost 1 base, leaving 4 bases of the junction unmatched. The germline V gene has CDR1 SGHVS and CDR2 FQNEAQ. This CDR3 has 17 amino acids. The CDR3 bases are TGTGCCAGCAGCTTAGAAGGGACTAGCGGGTCCACAGATACGCAGTATTTT. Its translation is CASSLEGTSGSTDTQYF.

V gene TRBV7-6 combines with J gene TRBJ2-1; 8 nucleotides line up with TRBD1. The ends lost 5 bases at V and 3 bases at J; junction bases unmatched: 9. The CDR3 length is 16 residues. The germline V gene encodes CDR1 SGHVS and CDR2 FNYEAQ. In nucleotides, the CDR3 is TGTGCCAGCAGCAGGAAGGCGGGACAGGTCTACAATGAGCAGTTCTTC. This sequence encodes CASSRKAGQVYNEQFF.

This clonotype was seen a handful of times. The CDR3 DNA sequence: TGTGCCAGCAGCCGACCCGAGAGACAGATTTCCTACGAGCAGTACTTC. It is translated as CASSRPERQISYEQYF. V usage is TRBV7-9 and J usage is TRBJ2-7; possible D gene TRBD1, 5 bases. With 5 bases removed from V and 1 base from J, the gap between germline ends came to 18 bases. Per the germline V gene, CDR1 is SEHNR and CDR2 is FQNEAQ (reference sequence). The CDR3 totals 16 residues. The whole variable domain, filled in from reference TRBV7-9 and TRBJ2-7, reads DTGVSQNPRHKITKRGQNVTFRCDPISEHNRLYWYRQTLGQGPEFLTYFQNEAQLEKSRLLSDRFSAERPKGSFSTLEIQRTEQGDSAMYLCASSRPERQISYEQYFGPGTRLTVT.

The CDR3 spells CASNLGTGATEAFF. The CDR3 bases are TGTGCCAGCAATCTAGGGACAGGGGCCACTGAAGCTTTCTTT. The chain employs TRBV12-3 or TRBV12-4 and TRBJ1-1; 10 bases are shared with TRBD1. The CDR3 is 14 residues long. V shed 7 bases, J shed 4 bases, and the junction held 6 bases outside the gene matches.

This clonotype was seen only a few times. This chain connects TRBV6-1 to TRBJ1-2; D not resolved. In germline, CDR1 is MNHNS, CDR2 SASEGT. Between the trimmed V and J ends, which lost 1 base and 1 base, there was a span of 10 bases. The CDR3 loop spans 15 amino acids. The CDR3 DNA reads TGTGCCAGCAGTGAAGGAGTCACTTTTAACTATGGCTACACCTTC. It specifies CASSEGVTFNYGYTF.

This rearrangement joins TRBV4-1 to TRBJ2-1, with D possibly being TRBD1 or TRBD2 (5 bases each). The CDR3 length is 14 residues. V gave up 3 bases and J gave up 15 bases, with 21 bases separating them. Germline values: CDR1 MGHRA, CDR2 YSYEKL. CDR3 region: CASSQPSRGGNVFF. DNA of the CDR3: TGCGCCAGCAGCCAGCCCTCCCGGGGCGGAAATGTGTTCTTC.

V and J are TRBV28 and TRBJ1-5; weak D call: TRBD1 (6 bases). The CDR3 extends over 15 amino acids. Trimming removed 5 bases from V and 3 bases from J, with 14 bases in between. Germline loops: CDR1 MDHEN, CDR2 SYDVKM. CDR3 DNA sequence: TGTGCCAGCAGTCCCTTACAGGGTATCAATCAGCCCCAGCATTTT. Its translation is CASSPLQGINQPQHF.

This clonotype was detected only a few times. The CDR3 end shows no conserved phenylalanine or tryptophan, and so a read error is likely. CDR3 sequence (DNA): TGTGCCAGCAGCTTAGCGTCTAGCGGGGAAGAGACCCAGTACTTA. It translates to CASSLASSGEETQYL. The J gene is TRBJ2-5, the V gene TRBV7-2, with 9 bases identical to TRBD2. The CDR3 sequence is 15 residues long. Germline V lookup: CDR1 SGHTA, CDR2 FQGNSA. Losses at the gene ends were 0 bases for V and 3 bases for J; bases not matched to a gene: 2.

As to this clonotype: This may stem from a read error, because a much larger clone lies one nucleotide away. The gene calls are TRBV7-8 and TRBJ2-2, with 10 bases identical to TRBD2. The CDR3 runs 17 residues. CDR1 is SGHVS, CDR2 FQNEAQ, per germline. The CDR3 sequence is CASRLGRLAGDTGELFF. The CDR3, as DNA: TGTGCCAGCAGATTAGGTCGGCTAGCGGGGGACACCGGGGAGCTGTTTTTT.

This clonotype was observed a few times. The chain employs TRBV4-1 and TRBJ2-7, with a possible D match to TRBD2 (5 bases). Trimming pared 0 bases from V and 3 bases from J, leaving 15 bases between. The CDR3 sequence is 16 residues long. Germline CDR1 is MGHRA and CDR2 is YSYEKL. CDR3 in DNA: TGCGCCAGCAGCCAAGACCCCAGCGGCAGCGACTACGAGCAGTACTTC. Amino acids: CASSQDPSGSDYEQYF.

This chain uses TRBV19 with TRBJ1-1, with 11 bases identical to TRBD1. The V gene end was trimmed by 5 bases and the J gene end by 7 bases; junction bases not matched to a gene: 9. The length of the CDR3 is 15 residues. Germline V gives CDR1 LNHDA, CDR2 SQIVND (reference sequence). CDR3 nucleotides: TGTGCCAGTAGTGTCCGGGACAGGGGGTTCGGTGAAGCTTTCTTT. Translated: CASSVRDRGFGEAFF.

Here the CDR3 DNA reads TGTGCCAGCAGTTTCTTAGCGGGAGTCGGGTACGAGCAGTACTTC. Its protein is CASSFLAGVGYEQYF. The chain has TRBV27 and TRBJ2-7; 9 bases align to TRBD2. CDR3 length: 15 residues. Per the germline V gene, CDR1 is MNHEY and CDR2 is SMNVEV (reference sequence). V trimming: 3 bases; J trimming: 4 bases; junction bases outside the gene matches: 7.

This CDR3 reads CASSSAGTIYNEQFF. As DNA, the CDR3 is TGTGCCAGCAGTTCCGCCGGGACTATCTACAATGAGCAGTTCTTC. This chain links TRBV28 with TRBJ2-1; 7 bases map to TRBD2. This CDR3 contains 15 residues. V lost 4 bases to trimming and J lost 3 bases; unmatched junction nucleotides: 6. Germline values: CDR1 MDHEN, CDR2 SYDVKM.

CDR3 sequence: CSAATRVNEKLFF. The CDR3 DNA is TGCAGTGCGGCTACTAGGGTAAATGAAAAACTGTTTTTT. The V gene is TRBV20-1, the J gene TRBJ1-4, with D unclear. The CDR3 sequence is 13 residues long. The V gene's germline CDR1 is DFQATT and CDR2 SNEGSKA (reference sequence). Trimming took off 6 bases at V and 5 bases at J, with 13 bases between the two ends.

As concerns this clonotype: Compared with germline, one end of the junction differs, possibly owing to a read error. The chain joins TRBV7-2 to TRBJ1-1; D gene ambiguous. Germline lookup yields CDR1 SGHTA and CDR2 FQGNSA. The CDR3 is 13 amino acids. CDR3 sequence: CARSLARNTESFF. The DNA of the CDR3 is TGTGCCAGAAGCTTAGCGCGGAACACTGAATCTTTCTTT. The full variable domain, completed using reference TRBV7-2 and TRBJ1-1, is GAGVSQSPSNKVTEKGKDVELRCDPISGHTALYWYRQSLGQGLEFLIYFQGNSAPDKSGLPSDRFSAERTGGSVSTLTIQRTQQEDSAVYLCARSLARNTESFFGQGTRLTVV.

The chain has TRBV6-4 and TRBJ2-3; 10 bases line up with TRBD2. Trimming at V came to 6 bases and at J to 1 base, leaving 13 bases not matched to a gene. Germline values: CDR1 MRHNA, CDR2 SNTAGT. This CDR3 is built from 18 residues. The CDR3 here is CASSFPPTSGDGTDTQYF. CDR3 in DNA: TGTGCCAGCAGCTTTCCCCCCACTAGCGGGGATGGCACAGATACGCAGTATTTT.

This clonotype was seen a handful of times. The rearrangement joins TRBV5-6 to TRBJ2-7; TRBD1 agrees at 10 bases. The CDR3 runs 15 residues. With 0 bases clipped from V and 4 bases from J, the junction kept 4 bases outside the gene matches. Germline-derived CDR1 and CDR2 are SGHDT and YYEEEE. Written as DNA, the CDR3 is TGTGCCAGCAGCTTGGGACAGGGGGCTGGTTACGAGCAGTACTTC. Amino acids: CASSLGQGAGYEQYF.

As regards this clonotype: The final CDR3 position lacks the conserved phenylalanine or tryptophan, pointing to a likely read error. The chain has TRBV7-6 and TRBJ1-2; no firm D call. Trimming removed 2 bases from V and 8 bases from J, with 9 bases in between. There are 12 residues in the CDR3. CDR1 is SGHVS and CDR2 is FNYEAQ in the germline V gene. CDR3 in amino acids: CASSLSLEGYTI. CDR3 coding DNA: TGTGCCAGCAGCTTAAGTCTGGAGGGCTACACCATC.

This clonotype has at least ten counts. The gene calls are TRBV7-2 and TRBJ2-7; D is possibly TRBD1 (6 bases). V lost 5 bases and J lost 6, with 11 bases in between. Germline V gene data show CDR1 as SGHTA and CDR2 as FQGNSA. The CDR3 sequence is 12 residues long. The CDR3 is CASSHRAGEQYF. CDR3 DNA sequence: TGTGCCAGCAGCCACAGGGCGGGCGAGCAGTACTTC.

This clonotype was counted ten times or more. The CDR3 coding sequence is TGTGCCATCAGCAAGGCGCGGGACACCTCCACCGGGGAGCTGTTTTTT. It is translated as CAISKARDTSTGELFF. The chain recombines TRBV10-3 with TRBJ2-2; the D gene could be TRBD1 or TRBD2 (6 bases each). CDR1 and CDR2 (germline): ENHRY, SYGVKD. Trimming cost V 6 bases and J 4 bases, with 18 bases left between them. The CDR3 has 16 residues.

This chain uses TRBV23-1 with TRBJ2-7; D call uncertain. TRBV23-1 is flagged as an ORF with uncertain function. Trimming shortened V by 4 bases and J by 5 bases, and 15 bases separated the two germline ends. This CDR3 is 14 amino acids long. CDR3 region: CASSRPRNTNEQYF. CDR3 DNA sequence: TGCGCCAGCAGTCGTCCGAGAAACACCAACGAGCAGTACTTC.

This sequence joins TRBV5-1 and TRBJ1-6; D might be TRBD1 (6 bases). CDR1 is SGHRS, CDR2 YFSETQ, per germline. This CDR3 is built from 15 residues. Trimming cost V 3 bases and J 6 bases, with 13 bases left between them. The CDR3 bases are TGCGCCAGCAGCTGGGGGCGGGGAAGTAATTCACCCCTCCACTTT. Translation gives CASSWGRGSNSPLHF.

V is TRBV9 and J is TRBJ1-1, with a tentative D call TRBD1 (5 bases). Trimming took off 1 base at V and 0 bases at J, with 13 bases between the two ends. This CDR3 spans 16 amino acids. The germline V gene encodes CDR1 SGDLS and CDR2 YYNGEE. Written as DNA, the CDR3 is TGTGCCAGCAGCGTATGGGACCCGACGATGAACACTGAAGCTTTCTTT. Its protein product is CASSVWDPTMNTEAFF.

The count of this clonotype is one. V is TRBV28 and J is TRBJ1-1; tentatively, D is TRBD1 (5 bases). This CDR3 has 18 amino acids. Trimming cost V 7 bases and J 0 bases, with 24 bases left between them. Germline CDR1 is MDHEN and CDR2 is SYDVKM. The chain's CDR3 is CASTPYSGGTLLNTEAFF. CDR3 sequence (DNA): TGTGCCAGCACCCCATACTCGGGGGGGACCCTACTGAACACTGAAGCTTTCTTT.

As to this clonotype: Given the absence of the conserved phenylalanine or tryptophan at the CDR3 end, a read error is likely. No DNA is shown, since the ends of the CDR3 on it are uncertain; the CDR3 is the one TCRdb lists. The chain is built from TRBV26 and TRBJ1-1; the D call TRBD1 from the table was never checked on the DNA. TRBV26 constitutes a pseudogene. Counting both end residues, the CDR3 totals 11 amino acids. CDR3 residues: CASEGHEKAFL.